The 20 T cell receptor beta chains given below trace back to one sample, sequenced in a study of T-cell reconstitution after alpha-beta-depleted transplantation in children (dated by TCRdb to the mid-2010s). According to the study, the label for this sample's treatment or condition signals: allogeneic hematopoietic cell transplantation with graft depleted of TCRalphabeta T cells and CD19 B cells. The library was built by means of PCR. Sequencing used an Illumina HiSeq 2500. TCR library preparation used molecular barcoding, with unique molecular identifiers applied to normalize quantification of the TCRbeta repertoire. Starting from the raw public reads, TCRdb applied fastp trimming at Q25, assembled clones with MiXCR and retained in-frame beta chains. Rows are unified per CDR3 protein, each entry keeping the most common DNA and genes. The sample table holds about 610,000 distinct CDR3 sequences, of which about a quarter were seen once. The top ten constitute less than 40% of the sample.

Sequences were derived from PBMCs, sampled before TCRalphabeta/CD19-depleted stem cell transplant. Receptor source: a boy under three years old with Wiskott-Aldrich syndrome, due to receive a stem cell transplant.

In regard to this clonotype: The junction departs from the called germline gene at one end, perhaps through a read error. The gene calls are TRBV5-1 and TRBJ2-4; 12 bases fit TRBD2. Germline CDR1 and CDR2: SGHRS and YFSETQ. The CDR3 extends over 19 amino acids. CDR3 in DNA: TGCGCCAGCAGCCCAGGACTAGCGGGGATGAGAGGTCCCAAAAACAGTCAGTACTTC. Its protein is CASSPGLAGMRGPKNSQYF.

This clonotype has a handful of counts. CDR3 region: CASSPLGAELNEQFF. CDR3 DNA sequence: TGCGCCAGCAGCCCCTTGGGCGCAGAGCTCAATGAGCAGTTCTTC. The chain joins TRBV4-1 to TRBJ2-1; D unresolved. The CDR3 is 15 residues long. The V and J ends lost 4 bases and 6 bases respectively, with 16 bases between them. CDR1 and CDR2 from the germline V gene are MGHRA and YSYEKL.

The chain employs TRBV27 and TRBJ2-7; D remains unclear. V gave up 7 bases and J gave up 1 base, with 17 bases separating them. Germline CDR1 is MNHEY and CDR2 is SMNVEV (reference sequence). The CDR3 loop spans 15 amino acids. The CDR3, as DNA: TGTGCCAGCAAAGCCCGAATCTCCCAATCCTACGAGCAGTACTTC. Protein product: CASKARISQSYEQYF.

This clonotype appeared a single time. The chain links TRBV5-1 to TRBJ2-5; TRBD2 matches 12 bases. The germline CDR1 and CDR2 sequences are SGHRS and YFSETQ. V was clipped by 4 bases and J by 9 bases; unmatched bases: 10. CDR3 length: 15 residues. In nucleotides, the CDR3 is TGCGCCAGCAGCCCTGCTAGCGGGGGGGCCGGGGCCCAGTACTTC. Its translation is CASSPASGGAGAQYF.

This clonotype was seen only a few times. The chain is built from TRBV5-1 and TRBJ2-3; 8 nucleotides agree with TRBD1. Germline CDR1 is SGHRS and CDR2 is YFSETQ. The CDR3 contains 15 residues. V lost 6 bases and J lost 2; bases outside the gene matches: 8. CDR3 amino acids: CASTSGQAYTDTQYF. CDR3 coding DNA: TGCGCCAGCACCTCGGGACAGGCCTACACAGATACGCAGTATTTT. The complete variable domain, with remaining parts taken from reference TRBV5-1 and TRBJ2-3, reads KAGVTQTPRYLIKTRGQQVTLSCSPISGHRSVSWYQQTPGQGLQFLFEYFSETQRNKGNFPGRFSGRQFSNSRSEMNVSTLELGDSALYLCASTSGQAYTDTQYFGPGTRLTVL.

The rearrangement uses TRBV10-3 and TRBJ1-2, with 7 bases identical to TRBD1. V shed 3 bases, J shed 7 bases, and the junction held 17 bases outside the gene matches. The CDR3 consists of 17 residues. Per the germline V gene, CDR1 is ENHRY and CDR2 is SYGVKD. The CDR3 sequence: CAISDRYQGQRVGGYTF. The CDR3 DNA reads as TGTGCCATCAGTGACCGATACCAGGGACAGCGGGTCGGTGGCTACACCTTC.

The chain is built from TRBV4-1 and TRBJ2-1; 10 nucleotides match TRBD2. This CDR3 is built from 20 residues. Germline CDR1 and CDR2: MGHRA and YSYEKL. The V segment lost 5 bases and the J segment 2 bases; nucleotides outside the gene matches: 18. CDR3 DNA sequence: TGCGCCAGCAGCTTTACAGGGCTGCTAGCGGGAGTTTACGCCTACAATGAGCAGTTCTTC. Translated: CASSFTGLLAGVYAYNEQFF.

The chain couples TRBV29-1 to TRBJ2-7, with 7 positions matching TRBD1. The CDR3 length is 12 residues. CDR1 SQVTM and CDR2 ANQGSEA come from the germline V gene. The trim removed 7 bases at V and 1 base at J, leaving 4 bases unmatched. The CDR3 DNA is TGCAGCGCCCGGGACAGATCCTACGAGCAGTACTTC. The encoded protein is CSARDRSYEQYF.

J is TRBJ1-3 and V is TRBV5-1; D is undetermined. CDR3 length: 14 residues. Germline CDR1 and CDR2: SGHRS and YFSETQ. Trimming took off 0 bases at V and 4 bases at J, with 8 bases between the two ends. The CDR3 nucleotides read TGCGCCAGCAGCTTGGAAGCTACGGGAAACACCATATATTTT. The encoded protein is CASSLEATGNTIYF.

DNA of the CDR3: TGCGCCAGCAGCTTGACACAAACTAGCGGGCGAACCTACGAGCAGTACTTC. It encodes CASSLTQTSGRTYEQYF. This chain connects TRBV5-1 to TRBJ2-7, with 9 nucleotides matching TRBD2. CDR1 SGHRS and CDR2 YFSETQ come from the germline V gene. Germline trimming cut 1 base from V and 2 bases from J; bases unmatched to any gene: 10. The CDR3 length is 17 residues.

This clonotype has just one count. The chain is built from TRBV29-1 and TRBJ1-1, with a weak D call TRBD1 (5 bases). Trimming took 3 bases from V and 7 from J, leaving 21 bases between them. The CDR3 loop spans 15 amino acids. CDR1 SQVTM and CDR2 ANQGSEA come from the germline V gene. For the CDR3, the DNA is TGCAGCGTTGAGGGCGGGAGGGGTCTGCACAGTGAAGCTTTCTTT. Its translation is CSVEGGRGLHSEAFF.

The rearrangement joins TRBV27 to TRBJ1-5; D is unresolved. Trimming took 4 bases from V and 3 from J, leaving 10 bases between them. The CDR3 covers 14 residues. The germline gives CDR1 MNHEY, CDR2 SMNVEV (reference sequence). For the CDR3, the DNA is TGTGCCAGCAGTTCTCCGGGTCCCAATCAGCCCCAGCATTTT. Its translation is CASSSPGPNQPQHF.

This clonotype has only one observation. The V call is TRBV5-5, the J call TRBJ2-2; D assignment may be TRBD1 or TRBD2 (5 bases each). V lost 0 bases to trimming and J lost 17 bases, with 26 bases between them. The germline V gene has CDR1 SGHKS and CDR2 YYEKEE (reference sequence). This CDR3 region has 16 residues. CDR3 amino acids: CASSLEAGSNTGDPFF. The DNA of the CDR3 is TGTGCCAGCAGCTTGGAGGCGGGTTCGAACACCGGGGACCCTTTTTTT. The variable domain in full, with the rest retrieved from reference TRBV5-5 and TRBJ2-2, is DAGVTQSPTHLIKTRGQQVTLRCSPISGHKSVSWYQQVLGQGPQFIFQYYEKEERGRGNFPDRFSARQFPNYSSELNVNALLLGDSALYLCASSLEAGSNTGDPFFGEGSRLTVL.

The chain links TRBV28 to TRBJ2-2; a weak D match, TRBD2 (6 bases). CDR3 size: 15 residues. Trimming took off 5 bases at V and 3 bases at J, with 13 bases between the two ends. CDR1 and CDR2 from the germline V gene are MDHEN and SYDVKM. The CDR3 spells CASSIRGSDTGELFF. Here the CDR3 DNA reads TGTGCCAGCAGTATCCGGGGGTCGGACACCGGGGAGCTGTTTTTT.

V usage is TRBV11-2 and J usage is TRBJ2-1; 9 bases are shared with TRBD2. CDR1 and CDR2 (germline): SGHAT, FQNNGV. The CDR3 is 16 residues long. The trim removed 3 bases at V and 0 bases at J, leaving 3 bases unmatched. The CDR3 spells CASSFVAGASYNEQFF. The CDR3, as DNA: TGTGCCAGCAGCTTTGTAGCGGGAGCCTCCTACAATGAGCAGTTCTTC.

This rearrangement joins TRBV4-2 to TRBJ2-7; 9 bases agree with TRBD1. CDR3 size: 15 residues. V gave up 6 bases and J gave up 0 bases; unmatched junction bases: 6. CDR1 is LGHNA, CDR2 YNFKEQ, per germline. Here the CDR3 reads CASRKTGGSSYEQYF. CDR3 in DNA: TGTGCCAGCAGGAAGACAGGGGGGAGCTCCTACGAGCAGTACTTC.

This clonotype was detected a few times. This chain uses TRBV20-1 with TRBJ2-1; D tentatively fits TRBD1 or TRBD2 (5 bases each). Germline CDR1 reads DFQATT; CDR2 reads SNEGSKA (reference sequence). The CDR3 has 14 amino acids. V was shortened by 4 bases and J by 2 bases, with 12 bases between the two germline ends. CDR3: CSATRDLTYNEQFF. CDR3 bases: TGCAGTGCTACCCGGGACCTGACCTACAATGAGCAGTTCTTC.

This rearrangement joins TRBV6-1 to TRBJ2-1; TRBD2 is a possible D gene (6 bases). Trimming took off 1 base at V and 4 bases at J, with 14 bases between the two ends. Per germline, CDR1 MNHNS and CDR2 SASEGT. The CDR3 runs 16 residues. The CDR3 sequence is CASSEVGSGLYNEQFF. In nucleotides, the CDR3 is TGTGCCAGCAGTGAAGTAGGCAGCGGGCTTTACAATGAGCAGTTCTTC.

V gene TRBV5-1 combines with J gene TRBJ2-1, with D possibly matching TRBD2 (5 bases). The V gene's germline CDR1 is SGHRS and CDR2 YFSETQ. V dropped 1 base and J dropped 7 bases, with 15 bases sitting between them. The CDR3 sequence is 15 residues long. The CDR3, as DNA: TGCGCCAGCAGCTTGATCGGTGGGAGAGGGAATGAGCAGTTCTTC. Translation: CASSLIGGRGNEQFF.

This clonotype was found a few times. The rearrangement links TRBV5-1 to TRBJ2-1, with TRBD2 as a possible D gene (6 bases). CDR1 and CDR2 from the germline V gene are SGHRS and YFSETQ. V was pared by 4 bases and J by 2 bases, with 13 bases between. The CDR3 extends over 15 amino acids. The CDR3 DNA follows: TGCGCCAGCAGCCCCACCGGGACTCCCTACAATGAGCAGTTCTTC. Amino acid sequence: CASSPTGTPYNEQFF.